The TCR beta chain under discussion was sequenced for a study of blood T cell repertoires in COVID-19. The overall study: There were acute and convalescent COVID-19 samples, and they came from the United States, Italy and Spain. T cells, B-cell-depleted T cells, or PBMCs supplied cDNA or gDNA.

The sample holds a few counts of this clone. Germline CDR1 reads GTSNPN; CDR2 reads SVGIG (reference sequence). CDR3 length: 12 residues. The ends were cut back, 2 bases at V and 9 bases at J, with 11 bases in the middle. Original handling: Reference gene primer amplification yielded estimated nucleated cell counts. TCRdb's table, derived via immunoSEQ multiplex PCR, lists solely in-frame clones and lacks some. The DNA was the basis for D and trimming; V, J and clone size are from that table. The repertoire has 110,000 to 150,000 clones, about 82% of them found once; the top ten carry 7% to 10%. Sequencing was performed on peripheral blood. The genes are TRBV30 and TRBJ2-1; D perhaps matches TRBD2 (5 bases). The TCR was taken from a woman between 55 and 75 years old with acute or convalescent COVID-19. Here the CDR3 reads CAWSFVAGEQFF. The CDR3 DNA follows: TGTGCCTGGAGTTTTGTCGCGGGTGAGCAGTTCTTC.